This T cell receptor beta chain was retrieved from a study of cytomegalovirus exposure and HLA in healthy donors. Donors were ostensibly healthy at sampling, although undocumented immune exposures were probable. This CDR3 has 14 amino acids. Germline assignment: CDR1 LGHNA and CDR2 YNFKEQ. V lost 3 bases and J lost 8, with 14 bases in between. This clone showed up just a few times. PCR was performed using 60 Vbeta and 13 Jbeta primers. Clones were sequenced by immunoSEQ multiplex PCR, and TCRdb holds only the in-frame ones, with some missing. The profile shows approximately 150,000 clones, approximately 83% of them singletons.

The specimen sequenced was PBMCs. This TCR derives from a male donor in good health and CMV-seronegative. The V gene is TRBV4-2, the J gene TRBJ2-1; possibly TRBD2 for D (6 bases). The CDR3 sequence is CASSQVLALDEQFF. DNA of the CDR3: TGTGCCAGCAGCCAGGTACTAGCTCTGGATGAGCAGTTCTTC.